The source of this T cell receptor beta chain is a study of Graves' ophthalmopathy and Graves' hyperthyroidism. Across the whole study: Stable hyperthyroid donors showed no ophthalmopathy during 18 months follow-up.

As the template, RNA transcripts were used to amplify TCR beta CDR3 regions. A first-round RT-PCR used HTBI primers, followed by a second-round multiplex PCR. In TCRdb, the multiplex PCR reads were re-called with MiXCR into one record per CDR3 protein. The sample records approximately 1.2 million distinct CDR3 sequences, 35% to 40% being singletons. Study-wide results and caveats: Blood also carried most expanded thyroid clonotypes exceeding 0.001 frequency.

This clonotype showed up many times. The antigen is not known. This CDR3 region has 14 residues. V was cut by 3 bases and J by 4 bases, with 12 bases left in between. Additional autoimmune diseases, uncontrolled infections, pregnancy or lactation disqualified patients. The sequencing sample was made of peripheral blood or thyroid tissue (not recorded which). This TCR was sampled from an adult man with Graves' hyperthyroidism. This chain uses TRBV12-3 or TRBV12-4 with TRBJ2-5; no definite D call. This CDR3 is CASSLSSGGETQYF. CDR3 coding DNA: TGTGCCAGCAGTTTGAGCTCTGGCGGAGAGACCCAGTACTTC.